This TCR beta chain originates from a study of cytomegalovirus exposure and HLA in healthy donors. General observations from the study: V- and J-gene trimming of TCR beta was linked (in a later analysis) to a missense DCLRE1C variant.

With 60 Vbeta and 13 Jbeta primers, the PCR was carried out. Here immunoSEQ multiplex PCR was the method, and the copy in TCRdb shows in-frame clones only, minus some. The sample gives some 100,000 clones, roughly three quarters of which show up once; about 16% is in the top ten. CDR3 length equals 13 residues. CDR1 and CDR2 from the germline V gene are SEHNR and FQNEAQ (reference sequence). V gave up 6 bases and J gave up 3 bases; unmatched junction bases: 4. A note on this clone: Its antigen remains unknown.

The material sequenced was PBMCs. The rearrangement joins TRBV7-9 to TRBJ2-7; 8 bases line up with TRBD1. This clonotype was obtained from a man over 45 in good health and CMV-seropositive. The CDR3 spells CASRYTGGYEQYF. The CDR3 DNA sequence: TGTGCCAGCAGATATACAGGGGGCTACGAGCAGTACTTC.